This T cell receptor (beta chain) appears in the sequencing data of a study of patients and donors after allogeneic stem cell transplantation. MiXCR, run by TCRdb on the RT-PCR reads, gives a single entry per CDR3 protein. The repertoire includes over 150,000 distinct CDR3 sequences, 35% to 50% of them detected once, and around 35% sits in the top ten. The J segment lost 1 base and the V segment lost 5 bases, leaving 3 bases of the junction unmatched. Per germline, CDR1 DFQATT and CDR2 SNEGSKA (reference sequence). This CDR3 is built from 15 residues. The receptor comes from a human donor who was either an allogeneic HSCT recipient or a stem cell or donor lymphocyte infusion donor (not recorded which). It is not recorded whose cells these are; they may come from a transplant donor. Sequenced material: blood, either unsorted or a sorted T cell fraction (not recorded which). The rearrangement joins TRBV20-1 to TRBJ1-5; 12 bases line up with TRBD1. CDR3 bases: TGCAGTGCTCCGGGACAGGGGGCGAGCAATCAGCCCCAGCATTTT. Its translation is CSAPGQGASNQPQHF.